This entry lists 15 T cell receptor beta chains sequenced from one sample in a study of T cell responses to AZD1222 COVID-19 vaccine. TCRdb's table, derived via immunoSEQ multiplex PCR, lists solely in-frame clones and lacks some. Among around 160,000 clones listed, about 90% were seen once. The sequencing here drew on peripheral blood, taken on day 0 of AZD1222 vaccination. These receptors were obtained from an adult in good health.

This clone appeared a few times. The genes are TRBV5-1 and TRBJ2-2, with 7 bases matching TRBD1. The CDR3 has 14 amino acids. Trimming removed 2 bases from V and 7 bases from J; junction bases left unmatched: 5. Looked up from germline, CDR1 is SGHRS and CDR2 is YFSETQ. In DNA form, the CDR3 reads TGCGCCAGCAGCTTTGGACAGGTTAACGGGGAGCTGTTTTTT. Translation: CASSFGQVNGELFF.

The J gene is TRBJ2-3, the V gene TRBV7-2, with D perhaps matching TRBD1 or TRBD2 (5 bases each). The V gene lost 5 bases and the J gene lost 2 bases, with 23 bases spanning the gap. Germline CDR1 is SGHTA and CDR2 is FQGNSA. This CDR3 contains 18 residues. Here the CDR3 DNA reads TGTGCCAGCAGCCAATCTACGGGGCGCGTCTGGGACACAGATACGCAGTATTTT. This codes for CASSQSTGRVWDTDTQYF.

The rearrangement links TRBV7-4 to TRBJ1-2; D uncertain. This CDR3 contains 14 residues. Trimming cost V 1 base and J 8 bases, with 14 bases left between them. Germline lookup yields CDR1 SGHVT and CDR2 SQSDAQ. As DNA, the CDR3 is TGTGCCAGCAGCTTAGAGGCCCGATCCTGGGGCTACACCTTC. Translation: CASSLEARSWGYTF. Full variable domain (remainder filled in from reference TRBV7-4 and TRBJ1-2): GAGVSQSPRYKVAKRGRDVALRCDSISGHVTLYWYRQTLGQGSEVLTYSQSDAQRDKSGRPSGRFSAERPERSVSTLKIQRTEQGDSAVYLCASSLEARSWGYTFGSGTRLTVV.

In its sample, this clone was seen a few times. The CDR3 spells CASSLEGRRAYEQYF. In nucleotides, the CDR3 is TGTGCCAGCAGTTTAGAAGGGAGAAGGGCATACGAGCAGTACTTC. The rearrangement uses TRBV28 and TRBJ2-7, with a tentative D call TRBD2 (5 bases). The CDR3 runs 15 residues. The germline CDR1 and CDR2 sequences are MDHEN and SYDVKM. V shed 2 bases and J shed 4 bases, with 15 bases lying between them. The whole variable domain, remainder taken from reference TRBV28 and TRBJ2-7, is DVKVTQSSRYLVKRTGEKVFLECVQDMDHENMFWYRQDPGLGLRLIYFSYDVKMKEKGDIPEGYSVSREKKERFSLILESASTNQTSMYLCASSLEGRRAYEQYFGPGTRLTVT.

The rearrangement joins TRBV28 to TRBJ2-7; D is unresolved. Trimming removed 5 bases from V and 5 bases from J, with 13 bases in between. Germline CDR1 is MDHEN and CDR2 is SYDVKM. The CDR3 totals 13 residues. CDR3: CASSTPLWHEQYF. The CDR3 DNA follows: TGTGCCAGCAGTACCCCCCTCTGGCACGAGCAGTACTTC.

The genes are TRBV21-1 and TRBJ2-3; the table's D gene call, TRBD1, was not cross checked with the DNA. TRBV21-1 is a documented pseudogene. The CDR3 contains 19 residues. The CDR3: CASSRHNRKTQTSTDTQYF. CDR3 DNA sequence: TGTGCCAGCAGCCGACACAATCGCAAAACACAAACTAGCACAGATACGCAGTATTTT.

This rearrangement joins TRBV6-5 to TRBJ2-3, with 8 nucleotides matching TRBD1. CDR1 is MNHEY, CDR2 SVGAGI, per germline. There are 15 residues in the CDR3. V lost 6 bases and J lost 1; bases outside the gene matches: 6. In DNA form, the CDR3 reads TGTGCCAGCAGAGGACAGGGTGTAGGCACAGATACGCAGTATTTT. Residues: CASRGQGVGTDTQYF.

The gene calls are TRBV7-2 and TRBJ1-2, with no clear D. Deletions cut 0 bases from V and 1 base from J, with 9 bases between. The germline V gene has CDR1 SGHTA and CDR2 FQGNSA. This CDR3 is built from 15 residues. CDR3 protein: CASSLAAGSNYGYTF. CDR3 coding DNA: TGTGCCAGCAGCTTAGCGGCGGGCAGTAACTATGGCTACACCTTC.

V usage is TRBV5-1 and J usage is TRBJ2-4, with D perhaps TRBD1 or TRBD2 (6 bases each). The CDR3 is 16 residues long. Germline V gene lookup returns CDR1 SGHRS and CDR2 YFSETQ. The ends were cut back, 0 bases at V and 7 bases at J, with 17 bases in the middle. CDR3 sequence reads: CASSLEGGTFRNIQYF. The CDR3 DNA reads TGCGCCAGCAGCTTGGAAGGGGGGACCTTCCGGAACATTCAGTACTTC.

V gene TRBV27 combines with J gene TRBJ1-1; 7 bases line up with TRBD1. This CDR3 is built from 14 residues. Germline assignment: CDR1 MNHEY and CDR2 SMNVEV (reference sequence). J lost 5 bases, V lost 5 bases, and 8 bases had no gene match. CDR3 residues: CASSRGGGYTEAFF. CDR3 sequence (DNA): TGTGCCAGCAGTCGAGGGGGCGGTTATACTGAAGCTTTCTTT.

This clone was picked up one time. The chain recombines TRBV10-3 with TRBJ2-7; 7 bases line up with TRBD1. Trimming cost V 3 bases and J 4 bases; bases outside gene matches: 9. There are 15 residues in the CDR3. In germline, CDR1 is ENHRY, CDR2 SYGVKD. CDR3 loop: CAISDPGTALYEQYF. In DNA, the CDR3 is TGTGCCATCAGTGATCCCGGGACAGCTCTTTACGAGCAGTACTTC.

The chain combines TRBV27 with TRBJ1-1, with 12 bases fitting TRBD1. The V gene's germline CDR1 is MNHEY and CDR2 SMNVEV (reference sequence). V lost 6 bases, J lost 5 bases, and 16 bases stayed unmatched. The CDR3 is 18 amino acids. The CDR3 here is CASSLQRDRGQGETEAFF. CDR3 nucleotide sequence: TGTGCCAGCAGCCTACAGAGGGACAGGGGGCAAGGGGAGACTGAAGCTTTCTTT.

This chain links TRBV20-1 with TRBJ2-7, with TRBD1 identical over 8 bases. The CDR3 is 15 residues long. The J segment lost 3 bases and the V segment lost 3 bases, leaving 10 bases of the junction unmatched. The germline V gene has CDR1 DFQATT and CDR2 SNEGSKA (reference sequence). The CDR3 DNA reads as TGCAGTGCTAGTGCCCTAGACAGGGGAGACTACGAGCAGTACTTC. Translating it yields CSASALDRGDYEQYF.

The chain carries TRBV5-1 and TRBJ1-1; D not certain. CDR1 is SGHRS, CDR2 YFSETQ, per germline. This CDR3 region has 13 residues. V gave up 4 bases and J gave up 3 bases, with 10 bases separating them. CDR3 sequence: CASSAGSDTEAFF. The CDR3 nucleotides read TGCGCCAGCAGCGCCGGCTCTGACACTGAAGCTTTCTTT.

V is TRBV15 and J is TRBJ1-5; D gene uncertain. Between the trimmed V and J ends, which lost 3 bases and 0 bases, there was a span of 15 bases. The germline gives CDR1 LNHNV, CDR2 YYDKDF (reference sequence). The CDR3 has 17 amino acids. The CDR3 DNA reads TGTGCCACCAGCAGGGGATTGGATGGAGATAGCAATCAGCCCCAGCATTTT. Translating it yields CATSRGLDGDSNQPQHF.